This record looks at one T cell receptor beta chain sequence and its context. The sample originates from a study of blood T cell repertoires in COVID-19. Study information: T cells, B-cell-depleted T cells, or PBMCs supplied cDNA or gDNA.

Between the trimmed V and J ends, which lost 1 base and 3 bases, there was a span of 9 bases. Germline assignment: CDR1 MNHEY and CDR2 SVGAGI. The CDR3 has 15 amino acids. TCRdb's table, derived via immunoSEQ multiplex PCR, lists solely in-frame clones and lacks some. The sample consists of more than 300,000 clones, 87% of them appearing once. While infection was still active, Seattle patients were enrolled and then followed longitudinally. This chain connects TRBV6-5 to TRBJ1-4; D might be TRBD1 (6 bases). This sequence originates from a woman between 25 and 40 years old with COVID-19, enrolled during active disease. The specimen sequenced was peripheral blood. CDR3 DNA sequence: TGTGCCAGCAGTTACTACAGGGCGGCTAATGAAAAACTGTTTTTT. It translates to CASSYYRAANEKLFF.